This entry lists 5 T cell receptor beta chains sequenced from one sample in a study of blood T cell repertoires in COVID-19. TCRdb's copy holds only in-frame clones and misses some; the assay was immunoSEQ multiplex PCR. The sample gives under 500,000 clones, nearly 90% of which show up once; roughly 1.9% is in the top ten. The sample consisted of PBMCs or T cells enriched from blood (not recorded which). The source is a woman aged 18-30 years with acute COVID-19.

The rearrangement uses TRBV7-8 and TRBJ1-5, with 7 bases matching TRBD1. V trimming: 2 bases; J trimming: 0 bases; junction bases outside the gene matches: 4. The CDR3 runs 16 residues. CDR1 and CDR2 (germline): SGHVS, FQNEAQ. The CDR3 DNA sequence: TGTGCCAGCAGCTTATGGGACAGAAATAGCAATCAGCCCCAGCATTTT. Translated: CASSLWDRNSNQPQHF.

The DNA for the CDR3 is TGTGCCAGCAGCCCTCAGTCTAGCGGGAGGGAGACCCAGTACTTC. It specifies CASSPQSSGRETQYF. This chain connects TRBV9 to TRBJ2-5; 11 nucleotides agree with TRBD2. The CDR3 spans 15 residues. V lost 4 bases to trimming and J lost 5 bases; unmatched junction nucleotides: 7. Germline CDR1 reads SGDLS; CDR2 reads YYNGEE.

The gene calls are TRBV19 and TRBJ1-6; D unresolved. This CDR3 is built from 16 residues. Germline V gene sequence: CDR1 LNHDA, CDR2 SQIVND (reference sequence). V lost 5 bases, J lost 7 bases, and 18 bases lay in between. The CDR3 DNA is TGTGCCAGTAGTCCCAGGAACGAGGGATGGAATTCACCCCTCCACTTT. Amino acids: CASSPRNEGWNSPLHF.

The chain links TRBV9 to TRBJ2-1, with 14 bases fitting TRBD2. J lost 8 bases, V lost 3 bases, and 4 bases had no gene match. CDR1 SGDLS and CDR2 YYNGEE come from the germline V gene. The length of the CDR3 is 15 residues. Here the CDR3 reads CASSATSGGADEQFF. CDR3 sequence (DNA): TGTGCCAGCAGCGCGACTAGCGGGGGGGCGGATGAGCAGTTCTTC.

The chain recombines TRBV12-5 with TRBJ2-5, with a tentative D call TRBD2 (6 bases). Germline CDR1 reads LGHNT; CDR2 reads FRNRAP. This CDR3 comprises 16 residues. V was trimmed by 9 bases and J by 5 bases, leaving 25 bases between them. The CDR3 loop is CASRSVELAIRETQYF. The CDR3 region has the DNA TGTGCTAGCCGCAGCGTAGAGCTAGCGATAAGGGAGACCCAGTACTTC.